The 9 T cell receptor beta chains below all came from one sample that was sequenced in a study of blood T cell repertoires in COVID-19. Method: immunoSEQ multiplex PCR; TCRdb's copy keeps in-frame clones and lacks some. The table records under 200,000 clones, approximately 90% of them present only once. The sequenced material came from peripheral blood. The receptor source for this set is an elderly woman in a cohort sampled during active or convalescent COVID-19.

This chain joins TRBV7-9 and TRBJ1-1; TRBD1 aligns across 7 bases. This CDR3 region has 13 residues. Per germline, CDR1 SEHNR and CDR2 FQNEAQ (reference sequence). Trimming cost V 3 bases and J 10 bases; bases outside gene matches: 8. The CDR3 is CASSLADRAGAFF. CDR3 DNA sequence: TGTGCCAGCAGCTTGGCCGACAGGGCTGGAGCTTTCTTT.

The genes are TRBV12-3 or TRBV12-4 and TRBJ2-1, with a weak D call TRBD2 (6 bases). V lost 6 bases and J 10 bases, leaving 13 bases between the germline ends. The CDR3 spans 12 residues. Here the CDR3 DNA reads TGTGCCAGCAGCTCCGCTCGGGGGGAGCAGTTCTTC. This sequence encodes CASSSARGEQFF.

The chain couples TRBV11-3 to TRBJ1-3; D is unclear. V shed 1 base and J shed 0 bases, with 7 bases lying between them. Germline V gene lookup returns CDR1 SGHNT and CDR2 YENEEA. CDR3 length: 15 residues. The CDR3 DNA sequence: TGTGCCAGCAGCTTAGGGGCCGGCTCTGGAAACACCATATATTTT. Its protein is CASSLGAGSGNTIYF.

This sequence joins TRBV30 and TRBJ1-5; D not certain. The CDR3 runs to 15 residues. V was trimmed by 0 bases and J by 6 bases, leaving 15 bases between them. The germline CDR1 and CDR2 sequences are GTSNPN and SVGIG (reference sequence). CDR3 in amino acids: CAWSVLGLRSQPQHF. The CDR3 DNA reads as TGTGCCTGGAGTGTACTTGGACTCAGATCTCAGCCCCAGCATTTT.

The J gene is TRBJ2-2, the V gene TRBV6-1; TRBD2 agrees at 8 bases. Germline CDR1 reads MNHNS; CDR2 reads SASEGT. The CDR3 loop spans 16 amino acids. J was trimmed by 0 bases and V by 2 bases; bases with no gene match: 2. The CDR3 reads CASSEPGLANTGELFF. The CDR3 DNA sequence: TGTGCCAGCAGTGAACCGGGACTAGCGAACACCGGGGAGCTGTTTTTT.

The chain employs TRBV12-3 or TRBV12-4 and TRBJ1-2; no clear D. The V and J ends lost 6 bases and 4 bases respectively, with 9 bases between them. This CDR3 contains 12 residues. In DNA, the CDR3 is TGTGCCAGCAGCCCTTTGGCCTATGGCTACACCTTC. Protein sequence: CASSPLAYGYTF.

J is TRBJ1-5 and V is TRBV7-2; 12 bases match TRBD1. Trimming took 5 bases from V and 2 from J; bases not matched to a gene: 13. This CDR3 region has 19 residues. CDR1 is SGHTA, CDR2 FQGNSA, per germline. CDR3 protein: CASSTTGTGGFLGNQPQHF. The CDR3 coding sequence is TGTGCCAGCAGCACCACCGGGACAGGGGGCTTCTTAGGCAATCAGCCCCAGCATTTT. Combining the CDR3 with reference TRBV7-2 and TRBJ1-5 gives the whole variable domain GAGVSQSPSNKVTEKGKDVELRCDPISGHTALYWYRQSLGQGLEFLIYFQGNSAPDKSGLPSDRFSAERTGGSVSTLTIQRTQQEDSAVYLCASSTTGTGGFLGNQPQHFGDGTRLSIL.

This clone was observed a few times. This chain links TRBV19 with TRBJ1-1, with D possibly being TRBD1 (5 bases). This CDR3 has 16 residues. CDR1 is LNHDA, CDR2 SQIVND, per germline (reference sequence). The V end was cut by 4 bases, the J end by 1 base, with 16 bases between. The CDR3 nucleotides read TGTGCCAGTAGTACCCGACGGGGGAACCAGAACACTGAAGCTTTCTTT. Translation gives CASSTRRGNQNTEAFF.

This chain connects TRBV2 to TRBJ2-3; 10 bases map to TRBD1. V lost 6 bases, J lost 0 bases, and 6 bases stayed unmatched. Germline V lookup: CDR1 SNHLY, CDR2 FYNNEI. This CDR3 has 16 residues. Here the CDR3 DNA reads TGTGCCAGCAGCGATAGGGACAGGGGAAGCACAGATACGCAGTATTTT. Protein sequence: CASSDRDRGSTDTQYF.